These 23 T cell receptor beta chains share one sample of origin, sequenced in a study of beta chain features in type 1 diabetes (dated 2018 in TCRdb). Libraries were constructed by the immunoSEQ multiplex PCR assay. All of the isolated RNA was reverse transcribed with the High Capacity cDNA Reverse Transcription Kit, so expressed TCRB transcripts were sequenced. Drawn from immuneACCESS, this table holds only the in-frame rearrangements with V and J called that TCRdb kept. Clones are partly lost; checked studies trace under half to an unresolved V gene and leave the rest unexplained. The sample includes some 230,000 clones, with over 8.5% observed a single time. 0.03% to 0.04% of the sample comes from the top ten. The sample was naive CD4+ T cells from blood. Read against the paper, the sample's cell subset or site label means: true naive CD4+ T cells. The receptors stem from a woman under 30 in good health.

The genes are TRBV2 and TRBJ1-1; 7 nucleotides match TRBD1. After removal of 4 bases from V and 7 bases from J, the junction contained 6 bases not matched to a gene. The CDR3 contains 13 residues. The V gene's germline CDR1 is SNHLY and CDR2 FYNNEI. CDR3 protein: CASSVYRGDEAFF. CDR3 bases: TGTGCCAGCAGTGTCTACAGGGGAGATGAAGCTTTCTTT.

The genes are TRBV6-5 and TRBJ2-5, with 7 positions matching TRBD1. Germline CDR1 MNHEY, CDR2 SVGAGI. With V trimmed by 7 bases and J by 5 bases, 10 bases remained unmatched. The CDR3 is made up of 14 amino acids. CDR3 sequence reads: CASTRLGTVETQYF. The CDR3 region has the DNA TGTGCCAGCACCCGACTCGGGACAGTGGAGACCCAGTACTTC.

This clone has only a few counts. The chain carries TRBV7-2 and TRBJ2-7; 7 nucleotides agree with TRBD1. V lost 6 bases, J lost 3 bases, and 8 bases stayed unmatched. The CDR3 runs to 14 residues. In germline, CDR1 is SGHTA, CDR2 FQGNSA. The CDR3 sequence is CASRRRQGRYEQYF. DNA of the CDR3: TGTGCCAGCAGGCGAAGACAGGGTCGCTACGAGCAGTACTTC.

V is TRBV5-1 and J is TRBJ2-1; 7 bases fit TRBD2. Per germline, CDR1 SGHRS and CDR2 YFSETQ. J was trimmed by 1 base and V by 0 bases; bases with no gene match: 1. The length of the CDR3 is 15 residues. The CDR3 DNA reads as TGCGCCAGCAGCTTGGAAGCGGGATCCTACAATGAGCAGTTCTTC. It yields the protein CASSLEAGSYNEQFF.

CDR3 residues: CASDRGRSGANVLTF. For the CDR3, the DNA is TGTGCCAGCGACAGGGGGCGTTCTGGGGCCAACGTCCTGACTTTC. The rearrangement links TRBV7-3 to TRBJ2-6, with 10 bases lining up with TRBD1. This CDR3 is built from 15 residues. Germline-derived CDR1 and CDR2 are SGHTA and FQGTGA. Trimming cost V 8 bases and J 1 base; bases outside gene matches: 2.

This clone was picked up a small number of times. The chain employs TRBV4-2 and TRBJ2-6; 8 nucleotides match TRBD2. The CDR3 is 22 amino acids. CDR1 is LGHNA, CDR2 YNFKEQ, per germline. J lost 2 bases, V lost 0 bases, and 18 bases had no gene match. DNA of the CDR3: TGTGCCAGCAGCCAAGACGGGGGGGGGCAGGGAAAAGTTTCCACTGGGGCCAACGTCCTGACTTTC. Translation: CASSQDGGGQGKVSTGANVLTF.

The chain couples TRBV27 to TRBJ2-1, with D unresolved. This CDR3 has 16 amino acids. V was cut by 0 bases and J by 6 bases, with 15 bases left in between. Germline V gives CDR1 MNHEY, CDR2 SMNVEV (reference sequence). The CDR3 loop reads CASSLSTPVHRNEQFF. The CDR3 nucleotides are TGTGCCAGCAGTTTATCCACACCCGTCCATCGCAATGAGCAGTTCTTC.

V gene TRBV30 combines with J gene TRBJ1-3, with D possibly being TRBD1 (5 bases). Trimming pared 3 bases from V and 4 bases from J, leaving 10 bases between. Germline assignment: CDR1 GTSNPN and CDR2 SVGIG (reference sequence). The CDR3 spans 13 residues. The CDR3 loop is CAWRKTGGNTIYF. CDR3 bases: TGTGCCTGGAGGAAAACAGGCGGAAACACCATATATTTT.

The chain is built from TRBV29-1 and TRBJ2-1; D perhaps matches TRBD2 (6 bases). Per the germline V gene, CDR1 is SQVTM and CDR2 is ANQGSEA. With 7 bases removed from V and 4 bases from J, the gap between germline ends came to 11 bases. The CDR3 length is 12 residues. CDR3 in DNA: TGCAGCGGGGGAGGCCTATACAATGAGCAGTTCTTC. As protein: CSGGGLYNEQFF.

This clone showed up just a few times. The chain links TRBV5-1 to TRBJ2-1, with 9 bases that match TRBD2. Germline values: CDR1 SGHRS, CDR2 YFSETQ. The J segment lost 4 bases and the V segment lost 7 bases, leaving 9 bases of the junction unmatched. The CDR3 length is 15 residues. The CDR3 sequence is CASRNSGGQYNEQFF. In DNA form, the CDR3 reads TGCGCCAGCCGGAATAGCGGGGGACAGTACAATGAGCAGTTCTTC.

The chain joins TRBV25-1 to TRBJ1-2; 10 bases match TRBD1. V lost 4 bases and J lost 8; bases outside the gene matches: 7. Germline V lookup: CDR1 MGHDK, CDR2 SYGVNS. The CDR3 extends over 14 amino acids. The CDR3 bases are TGTGCCAGCAGTGCTCGGACAGGGGGTTGGGGCTACACCTTC. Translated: CASSARTGGWGYTF.

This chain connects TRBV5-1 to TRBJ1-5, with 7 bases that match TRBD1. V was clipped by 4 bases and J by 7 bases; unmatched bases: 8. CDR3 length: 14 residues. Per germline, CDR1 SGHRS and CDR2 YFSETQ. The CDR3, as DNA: TGCGCCAGCAGCCAAGGGGGCCCAGGCCAGCCCCAGCATTTT. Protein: CASSQGGPGQPQHF. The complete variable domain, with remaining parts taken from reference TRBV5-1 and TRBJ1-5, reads KAGVTQTPRYLIKTRGQQVTLSCSPISGHRSVSWYQQTPGQGLQFLFEYFSETQRNKGNFPGRFSGRQFSNSRSEMNVSTLELGDSALYLCASSQGGPGQPQHFGDGTRLSIL.

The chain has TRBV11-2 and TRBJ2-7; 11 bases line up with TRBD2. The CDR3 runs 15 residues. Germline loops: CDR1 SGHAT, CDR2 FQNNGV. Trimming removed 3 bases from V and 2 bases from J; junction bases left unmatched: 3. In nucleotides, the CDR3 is TGTGCCAGCAGCTTGGAACTAGCGGGAGCCTACGAGCAGTACTTC. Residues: CASSLELAGAYEQYF.

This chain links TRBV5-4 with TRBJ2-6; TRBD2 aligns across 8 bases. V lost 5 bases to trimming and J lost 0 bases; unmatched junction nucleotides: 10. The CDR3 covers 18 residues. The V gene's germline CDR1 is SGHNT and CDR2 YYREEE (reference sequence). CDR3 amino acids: CASSMTGGRRSGANVLTF. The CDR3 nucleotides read TGTGCCAGCAGTATGACGGGGGGGCGCCGCTCTGGGGCCAACGTCCTGACTTTC.

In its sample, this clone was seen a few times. The CDR3 bases are TGTGCCACCAGCAGAGTGGGGCTAGCGGGAGGCAGCAATGAGCAGTTCTTC. Protein: CATSRVGLAGGSNEQFF. The chain couples TRBV15 to TRBJ2-1; 11 bases align to TRBD2. J lost 6 bases, V lost 1 base, and 8 bases had no gene match. The germline V gene has CDR1 LNHNV and CDR2 YYDKDF (reference sequence). This CDR3 contains 17 residues.

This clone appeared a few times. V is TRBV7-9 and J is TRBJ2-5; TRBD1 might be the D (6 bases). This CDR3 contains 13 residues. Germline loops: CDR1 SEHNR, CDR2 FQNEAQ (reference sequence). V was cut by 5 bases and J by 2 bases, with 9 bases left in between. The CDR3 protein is CASSPGQQETQYF. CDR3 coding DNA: TGTGCCAGCAGCCCAGGACAGCAAGAGACCCAGTACTTC.

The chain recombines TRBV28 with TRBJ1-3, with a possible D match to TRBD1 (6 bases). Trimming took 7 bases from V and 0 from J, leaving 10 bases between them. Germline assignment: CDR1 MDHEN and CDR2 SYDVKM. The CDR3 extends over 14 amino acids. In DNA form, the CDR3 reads TGTGCCAGCATCGAAGGGGGCTCTGGAAACACCATATATTTT. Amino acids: CASIEGGSGNTIYF. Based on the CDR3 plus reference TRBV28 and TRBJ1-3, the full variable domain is DVKVTQSSRYLVKRTGEKVFLECVQDMDHENMFWYRQDPGLGLRLIYFSYDVKMKEKGDIPEGYSVSREKKERFSLILESASTNQTSMYLCASIEGGSGNTIYFGEGSWLTVV.

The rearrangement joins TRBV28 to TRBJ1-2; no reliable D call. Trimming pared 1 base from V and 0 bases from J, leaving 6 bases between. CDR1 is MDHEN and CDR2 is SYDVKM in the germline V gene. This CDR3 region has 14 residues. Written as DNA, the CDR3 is TGTGCCAGCAGTTTATCGGCGGCTAACTATGGCTACACCTTC. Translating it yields CASSLSAANYGYTF.

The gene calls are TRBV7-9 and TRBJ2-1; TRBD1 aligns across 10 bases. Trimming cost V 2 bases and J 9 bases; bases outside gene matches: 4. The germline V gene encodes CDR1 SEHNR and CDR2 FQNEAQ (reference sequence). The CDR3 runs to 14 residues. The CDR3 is CASSLLTGGLEQFF. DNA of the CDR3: TGTGCCAGCAGCTTACTGACAGGGGGCCTTGAGCAGTTCTTC.

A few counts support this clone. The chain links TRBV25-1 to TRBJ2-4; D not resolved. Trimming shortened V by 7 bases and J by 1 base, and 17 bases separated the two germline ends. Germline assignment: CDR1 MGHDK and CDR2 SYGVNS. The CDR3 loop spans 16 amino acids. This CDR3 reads CASTIRRSGAKNIQYF. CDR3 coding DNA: TGTGCCAGCACGATCCGGCGGTCCGGGGCCAAAAACATTCAGTACTTC.

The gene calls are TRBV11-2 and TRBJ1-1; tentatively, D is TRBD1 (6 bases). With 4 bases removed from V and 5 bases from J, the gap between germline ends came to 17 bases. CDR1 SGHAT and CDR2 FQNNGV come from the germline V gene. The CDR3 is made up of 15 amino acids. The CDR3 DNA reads TGTGCCAGCAGCTCGTTGCAGGGAAGGGGGACTGAAGCTTTCTTT. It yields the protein CASSSLQGRGTEAFF.

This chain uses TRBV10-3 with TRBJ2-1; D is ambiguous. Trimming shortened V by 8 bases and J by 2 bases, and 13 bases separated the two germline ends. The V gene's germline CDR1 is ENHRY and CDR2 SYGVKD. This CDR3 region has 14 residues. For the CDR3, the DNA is TGTGCCATCCAACCAGGTACCCCCTACAATGAGCAGTTCTTC. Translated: CAIQPGTPYNEQFF.

The CDR3: CASSVEGLAGGETQYF. DNA for the CDR3: TGCGCCAGCAGCGTCGAGGGACTAGCGGGAGGAGAGACCCAGTACTTC. V and J are TRBV5-1 and TRBJ2-5; 15 bases are shared with TRBD2. With V trimmed by 4 bases and J by 4 bases, 5 bases remained unmatched. Germline-derived CDR1 and CDR2 are SGHRS and YFSETQ. The CDR3 is made up of 16 amino acids.